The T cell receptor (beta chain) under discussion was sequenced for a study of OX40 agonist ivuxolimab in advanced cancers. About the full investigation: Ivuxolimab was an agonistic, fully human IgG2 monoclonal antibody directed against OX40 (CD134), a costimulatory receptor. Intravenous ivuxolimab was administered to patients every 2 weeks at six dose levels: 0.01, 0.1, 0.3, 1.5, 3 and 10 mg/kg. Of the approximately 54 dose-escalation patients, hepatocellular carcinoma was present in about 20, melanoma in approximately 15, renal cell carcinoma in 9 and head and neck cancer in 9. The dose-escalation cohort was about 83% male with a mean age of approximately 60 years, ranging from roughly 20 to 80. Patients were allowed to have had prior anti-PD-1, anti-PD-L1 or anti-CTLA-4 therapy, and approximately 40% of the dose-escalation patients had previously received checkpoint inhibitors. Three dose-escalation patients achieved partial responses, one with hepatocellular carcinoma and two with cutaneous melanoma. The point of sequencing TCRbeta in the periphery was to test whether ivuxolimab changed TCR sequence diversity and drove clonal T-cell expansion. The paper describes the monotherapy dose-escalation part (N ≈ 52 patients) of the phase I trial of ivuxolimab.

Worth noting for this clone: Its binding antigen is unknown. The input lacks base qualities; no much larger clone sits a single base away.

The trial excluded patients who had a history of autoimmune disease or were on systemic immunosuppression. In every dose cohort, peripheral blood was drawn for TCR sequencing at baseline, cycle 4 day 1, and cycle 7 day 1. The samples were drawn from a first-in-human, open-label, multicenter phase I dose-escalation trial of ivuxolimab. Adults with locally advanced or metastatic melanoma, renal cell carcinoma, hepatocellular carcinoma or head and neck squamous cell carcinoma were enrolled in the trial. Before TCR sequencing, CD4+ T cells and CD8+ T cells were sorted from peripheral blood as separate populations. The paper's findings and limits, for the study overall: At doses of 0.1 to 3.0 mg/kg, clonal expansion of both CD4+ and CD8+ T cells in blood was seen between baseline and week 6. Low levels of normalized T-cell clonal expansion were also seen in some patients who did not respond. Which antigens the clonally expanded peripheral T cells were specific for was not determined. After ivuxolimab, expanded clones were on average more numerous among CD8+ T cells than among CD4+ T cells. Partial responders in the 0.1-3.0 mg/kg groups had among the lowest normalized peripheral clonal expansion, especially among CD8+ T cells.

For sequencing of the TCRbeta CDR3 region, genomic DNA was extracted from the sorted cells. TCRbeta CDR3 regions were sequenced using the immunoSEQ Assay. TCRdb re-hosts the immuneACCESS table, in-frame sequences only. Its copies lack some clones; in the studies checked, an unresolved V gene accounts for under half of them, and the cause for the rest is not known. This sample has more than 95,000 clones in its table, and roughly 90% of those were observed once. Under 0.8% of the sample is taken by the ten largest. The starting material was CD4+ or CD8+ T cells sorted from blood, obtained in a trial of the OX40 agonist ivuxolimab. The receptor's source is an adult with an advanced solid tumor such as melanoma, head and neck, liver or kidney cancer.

The CDR3 sequence is CASSQSGGNNEQFF. The nucleotide sequence is given as TGTGCCAGCAGCCAATCCGGGGGAAACAATGAGCAGTTCTTC. The chain is assembled from TRBV4-2 and TRBJ2-1; a tentative D match to TRBD2 spans 6 bases. The CDR3 sequence holds 14 residues, the cysteine and phenylalanine included. Of all the DNA, just the CDR3 is kept, 42 bases in frame from base 1. At the junction V is shortened by 2 bases and J by 5 bases, with 10 bases in between. The germline V gene supplies CDR1 LGHNA and CDR2 YNFKEQ.